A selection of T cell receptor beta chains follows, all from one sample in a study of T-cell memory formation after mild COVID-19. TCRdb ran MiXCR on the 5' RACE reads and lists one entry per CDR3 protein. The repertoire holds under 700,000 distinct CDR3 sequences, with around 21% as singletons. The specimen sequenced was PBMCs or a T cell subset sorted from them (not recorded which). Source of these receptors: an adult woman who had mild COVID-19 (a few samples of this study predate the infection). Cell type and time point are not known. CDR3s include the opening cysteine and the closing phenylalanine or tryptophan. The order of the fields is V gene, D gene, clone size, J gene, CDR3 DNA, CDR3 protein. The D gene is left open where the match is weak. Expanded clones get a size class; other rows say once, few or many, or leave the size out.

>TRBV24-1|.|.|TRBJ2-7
TGTGCCACCAGTGATTTCCAGGGTAAACAGTACTTC
CATSDFQGKQYF
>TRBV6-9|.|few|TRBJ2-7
TGTGCCAGCAGTTATTTCCCCCGGAGTACATCGCCCCACGAGCAGTACTTC
CASSYFPRSTSPHEQYF
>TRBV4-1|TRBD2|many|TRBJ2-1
TGCGCCAGCAGCCAAGACATGACTAGCGGGTACAATGAGCAGTTCTTC
CASSQDMTSGYNEQFF
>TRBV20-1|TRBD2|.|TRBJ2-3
TGCAGTGCTAGAAGGGCGGGAGGGACCGCAGATACGCAGTATTTT
CSARRAGGTADTQYF
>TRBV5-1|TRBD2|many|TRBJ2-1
TGCGCCAGCAGCTTGGAGGCTAGCGGGAGCTCCTACAATGAGCAGTTCTTC
CASSLEASGSSYNEQFF
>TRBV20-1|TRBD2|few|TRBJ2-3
TGCAGTGCTAGAGATAGCGGGAGTTGGGGTGGCACAGATACGCAGTATTTT
CSARDSGSWGGTDTQYF
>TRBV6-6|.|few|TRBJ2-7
TGTGCCAGCAGTTACGAGTTAAACTACGAGCAGTACTTC
CASSYELNYEQYF
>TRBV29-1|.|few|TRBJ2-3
TGCAGCCTCGACTTGGGGGATACGCAGTATTTT
CSLDLGDTQYF
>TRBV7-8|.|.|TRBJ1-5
TGTGCCAGCAGACGGTCCCCGGGAGGCAATCAGCCCCAGCATTTT
CASRRSPGGNQPQHF
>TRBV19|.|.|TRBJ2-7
TGTGCCAGTAATCAGGGCTACTACGAGCAGTACTTC
CASNQGYYEQYF
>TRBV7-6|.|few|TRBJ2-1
TGTGCCAGCAGCTCAATTCCAGGGATCGATGAGCAGTTCTTC
CASSSIPGIDEQFF
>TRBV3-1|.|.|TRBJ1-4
TGTGCCAGCAGCCCGTCCGACGAGGAACTGTTTTTT
CASSPSDEELFF
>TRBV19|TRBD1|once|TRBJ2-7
TGTGCCAGTAGTATAGGATGGACAGGGGGCTACGAGCAGTACTTC
CASSIGWTGGYEQYF
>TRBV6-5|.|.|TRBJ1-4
TGTGCCAGCAGTTACGGCCGGGGAGGATTTGAAAAACTGTTTTTT
CASSYGRGGFEKLFF
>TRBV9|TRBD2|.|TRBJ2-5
TGTGCCAGCAGCCCTCCCTGGGCTAGCGGGAGATCGGGCGAAGAGACCCAGTACTTC
CASSPPWASGRSGEETQYF
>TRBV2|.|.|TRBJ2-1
TGTGCCAGCAGTCCCAACGGACTTAACAATGAGCAGTTCTTC
CASSPNGLNNEQFF
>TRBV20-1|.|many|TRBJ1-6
TGCAGTGCTAGAGATTGGCGGCAGGGTAATTCACCCCTCCACTTT
CSARDWRQGNSPLHF
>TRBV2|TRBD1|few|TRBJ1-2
TGTGCCAGCAGTATAACCGGGACAGCCCAGCAGGGCTACACCTTC
CASSITGTAQQGYTF
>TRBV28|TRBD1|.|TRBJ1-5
TGTGCCACCCCCCCAGGGGGGAGTCAGCCCCAGCATTTT
CATPPGGSQPQHF
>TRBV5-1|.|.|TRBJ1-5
TGCGCCAGCAGCCCCATGGGACATAGCAATCAGCCCCAGCATTTT
CASSPMGHSNQPQHF
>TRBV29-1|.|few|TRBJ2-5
TGCAGCGTTGGGAGGAAGCTAGGGGAGACCCAGTACTTC
CSVGRKLGETQYF
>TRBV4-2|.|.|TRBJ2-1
TGTGCCAGCAGCCAAGAGGGGCAGAGCTCCTACAATGAGCAGTTCTTC
CASSQEGQSSYNEQFF
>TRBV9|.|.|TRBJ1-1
TGTGCCAGCACCGCCCCCGGGACGTTAAACACTGAAGCTTTCTTT
CASTAPGTLNTEAFF
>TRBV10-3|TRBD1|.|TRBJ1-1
TGTGCCATCAGTGGCTGGACAGGGAGAAGTGAAGCTTTCTTT
CAISGWTGRSEAFF
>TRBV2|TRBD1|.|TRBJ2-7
TGTGCCAGCAAGGACAGGGGGCTCTACGAGCAGTACTTC
CASKDRGLYEQYF
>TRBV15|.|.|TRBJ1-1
TGTGCCACCAGCAGAGATCAACGGAGGAACACTGAAGCTTTCTTT
CATSRDQRRNTEAFF
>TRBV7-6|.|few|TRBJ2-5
TGTGCCAGCAGCTTAGCCGGGCCTCCGGAGACCCAGTACTTC
CASSLAGPPETQYF
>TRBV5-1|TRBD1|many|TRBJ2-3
TGCGCCAGCAGGTCGGACAGGGGGCGAGATACGCAGTATTTT
CASRSDRGRDTQYF
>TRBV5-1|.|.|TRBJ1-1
TGCGCCAGCAGCCCGTCGGAATGGGGGCCTGAAGCTTTCTTT
CASSPSEWGPEAFF
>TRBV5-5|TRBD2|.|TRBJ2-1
TGTGCCAGCAGCTTACAACCGGGACTAGCGGGCAATGAGCAGTTCTTC
CASSLQPGLAGNEQFF
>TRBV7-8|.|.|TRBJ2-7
TGTGCCAGAAGCTTAGAATGGAATTCCTACGAGCAGTACTTC
CARSLEWNSYEQYF
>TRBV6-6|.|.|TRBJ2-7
TGTGCCAGCAGTACCCAGACACGGCCCTCCTACGAGCAGTACTTC
CASSTQTRPSYEQYF
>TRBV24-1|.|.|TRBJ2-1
TGTGCCACCAGCACCGGACGGGACTACAATGAGCAGTTCTTC
CATSTGRDYNEQFF
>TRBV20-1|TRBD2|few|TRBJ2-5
TGCAGTGCTAGAGGGACGGAGCGGGAGGAGGAGACCCAGTACTTC
CSARGTEREEETQYF
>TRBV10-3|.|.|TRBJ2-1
TGTGCCATCAGGGGGAGGTACAATGAGCAGTTCTTC
CAIRGRYNEQFF
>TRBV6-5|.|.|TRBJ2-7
TGTGCCAGCAGGGGTCCAGGCTACGAGCAGTACTTC
CASRGPGYEQYF
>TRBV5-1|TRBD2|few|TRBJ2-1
TGCGCCAGCAGCTCAGGACTAGGGGTCTACAATGAGCAGTTCTTC
CASSSGLGVYNEQFF
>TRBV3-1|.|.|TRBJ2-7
TGTGCCAGCAGCCAGGAAGGTGGCGAGCAGTACTTC
CASSQEGGEQYF
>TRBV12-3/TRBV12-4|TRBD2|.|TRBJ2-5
TGTGCCAGCAGTTTCGCGGGGGGGGAGACCCAGTACTTC
CASSFAGGETQYF
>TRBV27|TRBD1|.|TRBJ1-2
TGTGCCAGCAGTTTGGGCGGACAGGCCGACTATGGCTACACCTTC
CASSLGGQADYGYTF
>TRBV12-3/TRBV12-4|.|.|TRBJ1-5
TGTGCCAGCAGTTTCGTTGATCAGCCCCAGCATTTT
CASSFVDQPQHF
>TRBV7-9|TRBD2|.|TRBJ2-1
TGTGCCAGCAGTCTCCGACCGGGGGGGACGGATAATGAGCAGTTCTTC
CASSLRPGGTDNEQFF
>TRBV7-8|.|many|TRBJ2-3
TGTGCCAGCAGCTTATATGAGGAAACTAGCACAGATACGCAGTATTTT
CASSLYEETSTDTQYF
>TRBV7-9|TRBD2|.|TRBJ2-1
TGTGCCAGCAGCTTAGAACTAGCGGGGGGAGGTCGGAATGAGCAGTTCTTC
CASSLELAGGGRNEQFF
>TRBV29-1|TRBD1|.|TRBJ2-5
TGCAGCGTTGAGAAGAGGACAGGGGGCGTCGGGGAGACCCAGTACTTC
CSVEKRTGGVGETQYF
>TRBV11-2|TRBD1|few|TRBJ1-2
TGTGCCAGCAGCTTACTAGGGACAGACTATGGCTACACCTTC
CASSLLGTDYGYTF
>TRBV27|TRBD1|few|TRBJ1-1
TGTGCCAGCAGAAAACAGGGGGGTAGCACTGAAGCTTTCTTT
CASRKQGGSTEAFF
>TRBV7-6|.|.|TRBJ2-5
TGTGCCAGCGGTCCCGGACCGTACCAAGAGACCCAGTACTTC
CASGPGPYQETQYF
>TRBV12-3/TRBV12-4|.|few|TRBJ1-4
TGTGCCAGTCAACAGGCCAGGAATGAAAAACTGTTTTTT
CASQQARNEKLFF
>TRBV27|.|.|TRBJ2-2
TGTGCCAGCAGTCGACTTGGTCTCACCGGGGAGCTGTTTTTT
CASSRLGLTGELFF
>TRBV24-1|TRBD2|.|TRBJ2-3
TGTGCCACCAGTGACGAGGCACCGGGACTAAGCCCAGATACGCAGTATTTT
CATSDEAPGLSPDTQYF
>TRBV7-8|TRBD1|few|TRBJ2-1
TGTGCCAGCAGCTTATGGCAGGGGGCTGGAGAGCAGTTCTTC
CASSLWQGAGEQFF
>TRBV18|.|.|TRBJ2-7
TGTGCCAGCTCACCCCCCCGGGACTCACACCTCGGGCAGTACTTC
CASSPPRDSHLGQYF
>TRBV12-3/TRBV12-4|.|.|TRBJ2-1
TGTGCCAGCAGTTTGGGACAAGTCCCGTACAATGAGCAGTTCTTC
CASSLGQVPYNEQFF
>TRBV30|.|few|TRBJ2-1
TGTGCCTGGAGTTACGGGGAAGGAGAGCAGTTCTTC
CAWSYGEGEQFF
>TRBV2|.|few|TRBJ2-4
TGTGCCAGCAGTGGTAACTTGAACATTCAGTACTTC
CASSGNLNIQYF